These 23 T cell receptor beta chains came from one sample sequenced in a study of beta chain features in type 1 diabetes. Isolated RNA was reverse transcribed in full, so expressed TCRB transcripts were sequenced. TCRdb's copy holds only in-frame clones and misses some; the assay was immunoSEQ multiplex PCR. Here the sample spans roughly 120,000 clones, approximately 39% being singletons. The sequencing input was stem cell memory CD4+ T cells from blood. Receptor source: a young woman in good health.

A few counts support this clone. This chain joins TRBV28 and TRBJ2-4; TRBD1 matches at 9 bases. The CDR3 length is 16 residues. CDR1 and CDR2 (germline): MDHEN, SYDVKM. Unmatched junction bases numbered 4, after V lost 2 bases and J lost 2 bases. The CDR3 spells CASSLRGQGPKNIQYF. For the CDR3, the DNA is TGTGCCAGCAGTTTAAGGGGACAGGGACCCAAAAACATTCAGTACTTC.

The chain combines TRBV14 with TRBJ2-4; 8 bases are shared with TRBD1. Germline-derived CDR1 and CDR2 are SGHDN and FVKESK. The CDR3 covers 17 residues. The V and J ends lost 1 base and 2 bases, in that order; junction bases with no gene match: 7. This CDR3 is CASSQVQGARSKNIQYF. The DNA of the CDR3 is TGTGCCAGCAGCCAAGTGCAGGGGGCTCGGTCCAAAAACATTCAGTACTTC.

The chain has TRBV15 and TRBJ1-3, with TRBD1 as a possible D gene (6 bases). V lost 1 base, J lost 2 bases, and 12 bases lay in between. The CDR3 is 16 residues long. Looked up from germline, CDR1 is LNHNV and CDR2 is YYDKDF (reference sequence). CDR3 amino acids: CATSRVYTGTGNTIYF. As DNA, the CDR3 is TGTGCCACCAGCAGAGTGTATACAGGGACTGGAAACACCATATATTTT.

V gene TRBV29-1 combines with J gene TRBJ1-2, with D hard to call. V was cut by 0 bases and J by 2 bases, with 4 bases left in between. Germline CDR1 reads SQVTM; CDR2 reads ANQGSEA. This CDR3 has 12 residues. This CDR3 reads CSVEDRNYGYTF. The CDR3 nucleotides read TGCAGCGTTGAAGACAGAAACTATGGCTACACCTTC.

V gene TRBV18 combines with J gene TRBJ1-1; D ambiguous. Per the germline V gene, CDR1 is KGHSH and CDR2 is LQKENI. Trimming stripped 3 bases from V and 7 bases from J, with 9 bases between. The CDR3 consists of 12 residues. CDR3: CASSPVKLEAFF. The CDR3 DNA follows: TGTGCCAGCTCACCTGTTAAACTTGAAGCTTTCTTT.

The genes are TRBV18 and TRBJ2-7, with 9 bases matching TRBD1. V was clipped by 4 bases and J by 2 bases; unmatched bases: 6. The CDR3 has 15 residues. Germline values: CDR1 KGHSH, CDR2 LQKENI. CDR3 bases: TGTGCCAGCTCACTCAGGGGACAGGGAGCCTACGAGCAGTACTTC. This translates into CASSLRGQGAYEQYF.

There are a few counts of this clone. This chain uses TRBV7-2 with TRBJ1-5; D is possibly TRBD1 (6 bases). CDR3 length: 12 amino acids. The V and J ends lost 4 bases and 7 bases respectively, with 8 bases between them. The germline CDR1 and CDR2 sequences are SGHTA and FQGNSA. CDR3 bases: TGTGCCAGCAGCTCTACAGGGCAGCCCCAGCATTTT. Protein sequence: CASSSTGQPQHF.

V usage is TRBV28 and J usage is TRBJ2-5; unclear D gene. V was shortened by 6 bases and J by 0 bases, with 8 bases between the two germline ends. Per the germline V gene, CDR1 is MDHEN and CDR2 is SYDVKM. The CDR3 has 13 residues. The CDR3 protein is CASRNSNQETQYF. In nucleotides, the CDR3 is TGTGCCAGCAGGAACAGCAACCAAGAGACCCAGTACTTC.

The CDR3 region has the DNA TGTGCCACCTTTACTGGGTCAGGCTATAGCAATCAGCCCCAGCATTTT. Translating it yields CATFTGSGYSNQPQHF. The chain recombines TRBV28 with TRBJ1-5; no definite D call. The CDR3 is 16 amino acids. The germline V gene has CDR1 MDHEN and CDR2 SYDVKM. Trimming removed 10 bases from V and 0 bases from J, with 19 bases in between.

This clone appeared a few times. The chain recombines TRBV6-6 with TRBJ1-5; D is unresolved. Germline assignment: CDR1 MNHNY and CDR2 SVGAGI (reference sequence). The ends were cut back, 8 bases at V and 1 base at J, with 12 bases in the middle. The CDR3 sequence is 14 residues long. In DNA form, the CDR3 reads TGTGCCAGCGGCCAGGCAGTGAGCAATCAGCCCCAGCATTTT. Translated, it gives CASGQAVSNQPQHF.

This chain links TRBV5-1 with TRBJ2-7; D is possibly TRBD1 (5 bases). Germline CDR1 reads SGHRS; CDR2 reads YFSETQ. Trimming pared 0 bases from V and 6 bases from J, leaving 7 bases between. This CDR3 is 12 amino acids long. This CDR3 reads CASSLDRGEQYF. The CDR3 DNA is TGCGCCAGCAGCTTGGATAGGGGCGAGCAGTACTTC.

J is TRBJ1-4 and V is TRBV29-1, with a possible D match to TRBD1 (5 bases). This CDR3 is 13 amino acids long. Trimming took 7 bases from V and 4 from J, leaving 13 bases between them. The germline V gene has CDR1 SQVTM and CDR2 ANQGSEA. CDR3: CSAAQGLNEKLFF. Written as DNA, the CDR3 is TGCAGCGCCGCCCAGGGCCTTAATGAAAAACTGTTTTTT.

The chain links TRBV7-9 to TRBJ1-1; D possibly corresponds to TRBD1 (5 bases). Trimming shortened V by 5 bases and J by 4 bases, and 14 bases separated the two germline ends. Germline lookup yields CDR1 SEHNR and CDR2 FQNEAQ (reference sequence). There are 14 residues in the CDR3. CDR3 region: CASSPPREGTEAFF. The CDR3 nucleotides read TGTGCCAGCAGCCCTCCCAGGGAGGGCACTGAAGCTTTCTTT.

The V and J genes are TRBV5-1 and TRBJ1-3, with 8 positions matching TRBD1. Germline CDR1 reads SGHRS; CDR2 reads YFSETQ. The CDR3 runs 13 residues. V shed 3 bases, J shed 6 bases, and the junction held 2 bases outside the gene matches. For the CDR3, the DNA is TGCGCCAGCAGCTCCCAGGGGGCAAACACCATATATTTT. It translates to CASSSQGANTIYF.

This chain uses TRBV7-2 with TRBJ2-3; 9 bases match TRBD1. Unmatched junction bases numbered 7, after V lost 5 bases and J lost 1 base. The CDR3 length is 16 residues. Per the germline V gene, CDR1 is SGHTA and CDR2 is FQGNSA. The CDR3: CASSPPRTGGTDTQYF. The CDR3 DNA reads TGTGCCAGCAGCCCCCCCCGGACAGGGGGCACAGATACGCAGTATTTT.

The chain combines TRBV27 with TRBJ2-3; 12 positions match TRBD2. The CDR3 extends over 14 amino acids. V gave up 8 bases and J gave up 4 bases; unmatched junction bases: 4. CDR1 is MNHEY, CDR2 SMNVEV, per germline (reference sequence). The CDR3 loop reads CASRTSGNADTQYF. CDR3 DNA: TGTGCCAGCCGGACTAGCGGGAATGCAGATACGCAGTATTTT.

The chain employs TRBV6-6 and TRBJ2-1; D is possibly TRBD1 (5 bases). V lost 7 bases and J 7 bases, leaving 11 bases between the germline ends. CDR1 and CDR2 (germline): MNHNY, SVGAGI (reference sequence). CDR3 length equals 12 residues. DNA for the CDR3: TGTGCCAGCACCCAGGGAAGAAATGAGCAGTTCTTC. Translating gives CASTQGRNEQFF.

This clone has a handful of counts. The rearrangement links TRBV29-1 to TRBJ2-7; TRBD2 matches 11 bases. V lost 2 bases to trimming and J lost 3 bases; unmatched junction nucleotides: 3. CDR1 SQVTM and CDR2 ANQGSEA come from the germline V gene. This CDR3 has 14 residues. The CDR3 coding sequence is TGCAGCGTTGAACCCGGGACTAGCGGCTACGAGCAGTACTTC. Protein sequence: CSVEPGTSGYEQYF.

The V and J genes are TRBV28 and TRBJ2-7; 8 nucleotides agree with TRBD2. The CDR3 length is 14 residues. Germline V CDR1 and CDR2: MDHEN, SYDVKM. The trim removed 5 bases at V and 5 bases at J, leaving 8 bases unmatched. CDR3 region: CASSPRGGRHEQYF. The CDR3 nucleotides are TGTGCCAGCAGTCCCCGGGGGGGGAGGCACGAGCAGTACTTC.

CDR3 nucleotides: TGTGCCAGCTCACCACCTCTGGGGACAGGGTTTTACAATGAGCAGTTCTTC. The encoded protein is CASSPPLGTGFYNEQFF. J is TRBJ2-1 and V is TRBV18; 9 bases fit TRBD1. Germline assignment: CDR1 KGHSH and CDR2 LQKENI. CDR3 length: 17 residues. The V and J ends lost 0 bases and 4 bases, in that order; junction bases with no gene match: 7.

The chain carries TRBV19 and TRBJ2-1, with 9 bases matching TRBD1. Trimming at V came to 6 bases and at J to 6 bases, leaving 12 bases not matched to a gene. The germline V gene has CDR1 LNHDA and CDR2 SQIVND (reference sequence). The CDR3 is 16 amino acids. CDR3 region: CASRKQGAGVVNEQFF. The CDR3 nucleotides read TGTGCCAGTAGGAAACAGGGGGCGGGAGTAGTCAATGAGCAGTTCTTC.

This clone appeared a few times. This chain connects TRBV27 to TRBJ1-1; 9 positions agree with TRBD1. The CDR3 spans 16 residues. V trimming: 5 bases; J trimming: 5 bases; junction bases outside the gene matches: 12. In germline, CDR1 is MNHEY, CDR2 SMNVEV (reference sequence). The DNA for the CDR3 is TGTGCCAGCAGTGAGGACAGGGGTCCTCCTTGGACTGAAGCTTTCTTT. Its translation: CASSEDRGPPWTEAFF.

The rearrangement joins TRBV15 to TRBJ2-7, with 8 nucleotides matching TRBD2. The V segment lost 1 base and the J segment 2 bases; nucleotides outside the gene matches: 10. The CDR3 is 17 residues long. Germline CDR1 reads LNHNV; CDR2 reads YYDKDF (reference sequence). CDR3 amino acids: CATSRVWQREFTYEQYF. The DNA of the CDR3 is TGTGCCACCAGCAGAGTTTGGCAGCGGGAGTTTACCTACGAGCAGTACTTC.